This T cell receptor beta chain was sequenced in a study of T cells after yellow fever vaccination. As for the study in general: Some fractions had low cell numbers, and these were prepared with SMART-Seq v4 Ultra Low Input.

Study findings and constraints: The appearance of a small share of clonotypes in both CD4 and CD8 compartments was observed. Contamination of FACS-sorted repertoires by abundant clonotypes from the bulk population could occur.

The CDR3 spans 15 residues. V dropped 8 bases and J dropped 5 bases, with 21 bases sitting between them. The germline V gene encodes CDR1 MNHNS and CDR2 SASEGT. This clonotype was seen a few times. The antigen is undetermined. MiXCR, run by TCRdb on the 5' RACE reads, gives a single entry per CDR3 protein. The sample includes more than 110,000 distinct CDR3 sequences, about 6.9% seen only once; the top ten take under 0.8%. This TCR was sampled from a man aged 25 to 40 who received the YFV17D yellow fever vaccine. Here the sequenced sample was CD4+ T cells sorted from PBMCs, taken 10 days after the yellow fever booster vaccination. The chain joins TRBV6-1 to TRBJ2-5; tentatively, D is TRBD1 (6 bases). The CDR3 DNA follows: TGTGCCAGCGGGGCTCCCGGAGGACAGAGGGAGACCCAGTACTTC. This codes for CASGAPGGQRETQYF.